This entry concerns a single T cell receptor (beta chain). The CDR3 extends over 14 amino acids. From germline, CDR1 is MRHNA and CDR2 SNTAGT. With 8 bases removed from V and 0 bases from J, the gap between germline ends came to 10 bases. It was with 60 Vbeta and 13 Jbeta primers that the PCR ran. Assay used: immunoSEQ multiplex PCR; TCRdb lists only in-frame clones, some missing. The data show under 200,000 clones, roughly 70% seen once. The sample is drawn from a study of cytomegalovirus exposure and HLA in healthy donors. The chain is built from TRBV6-4 and TRBJ2-2; D is perhaps TRBD1 (6 bases). The sequence was obtained from a woman in her twenties or thirties in good health and CMV-seronegative. The sequenced sample was PBMCs. The CDR3 DNA reads as TGTGCCAGCCAAGGGACAACGAACACCGGGGAGCTGTTTTTT. Amino acid sequence: CASQGTTNTGELFF.